These 9 T cell receptor beta chains were sequenced from one sample in a study of T cell responses to AZD1222 COVID-19 vaccine. The protocol was immunoSEQ multiplex PCR, while the TCRdb copy is restricted to in-frame clones and leaves out a portion. The table has fewer than 100,000 clones, roughly 83% seen once. Source: peripheral blood, taken 28 days after the second AZD1222 dose. These receptors were taken from an adult who received the AZD1222 COVID-19 vaccine.

The gene calls are TRBV5-6 and TRBJ1-1; TRBD1 matches at 10 bases. Germline lookup yields CDR1 SGHDT and CDR2 YYEEEE. There are 13 residues in the CDR3. Trimming removed 3 bases from V and 10 bases from J; junction bases left unmatched: 6. This chain's CDR3 is CASSWTGGEGAFF. As DNA, the CDR3 is TGTGCCAGCAGCTGGACAGGGGGGGAAGGAGCTTTCTTT.

This chain uses TRBV3-1 (or the pseudogene TRBV3-2) with TRBJ2-5, with 9 bases fitting TRBD2. The CDR3 length is 15 residues. Per the germline V gene, CDR1 is LGHDT and CDR2 is YNNKEL (reference sequence). Losses at the gene ends were 4 bases for V and 1 base for J; bases not matched to a gene: 4. The CDR3 sequence is CASSRNSGGQETQYF. The CDR3 DNA reads TGTGCCAGCAGCCGTAATAGCGGGGGCCAAGAGACCCAGTACTTC.

This clone has just one count. V is TRBV3-1 (or the pseudogene TRBV3-2) and J is TRBJ2-7; TRBD1 matches at 7 bases. V lost 4 bases and J lost 0; bases outside the gene matches: 3. The CDR3 spans 14 residues. CDR1 is LGHDT and CDR2 is YNNKEL in the germline V gene (reference sequence). The CDR3 is CASSPRDSSYEQYF. The CDR3 DNA reads as TGTGCCAGCAGCCCACGGGACAGCTCCTACGAGCAGTACTTC.

This clone was found once. The chain carries TRBV5-4 and TRBJ2-2; tentative D call: TRBD2 (5 bases). Trimming stripped 1 base from V and 2 bases from J, with 12 bases between. The germline V gene encodes CDR1 SGHNT and CDR2 YYREEE (reference sequence). There are 16 residues in the CDR3. For the CDR3, the DNA is TGTGCCAGCAGCTTGAAGACCGGGGTAAACACCGGGGAGCTGTTTTTT. It yields the protein CASSLKTGVNTGELFF.

This chain uses TRBV6-5 with TRBJ1-6; D remains unclear. The germline V gene has CDR1 MNHEY and CDR2 SVGAGI. Trimming pared 0 bases from V and 10 bases from J, leaving 13 bases between. The CDR3 extends over 15 amino acids. CDR3 in DNA: TGTGCCAGCAGTTACTCCCCGACCCGAGGGTCACCCCTCCACTTT. Protein product: CASSYSPTRGSPLHF.

The rearrangement joins TRBV19 to TRBJ1-6; D remains unclear. V lost 3 bases, J lost 7 bases, and 10 bases lay in between. The germline gives CDR1 LNHDA, CDR2 SQIVND (reference sequence). CDR3 size: 14 residues. CDR3 sequence: CASSIQQSNSPLHF. CDR3 bases: TGTGCCAGTAGTATTCAGCAATCGAATTCACCCCTCCACTTT.

This clone was observed once. The chain employs TRBV13 and TRBJ1-2; 9 nucleotides align to TRBD1. Losses at the gene ends were 2 bases for V and 7 bases for J; bases not matched to a gene: 5. In germline, CDR1 is PRHDT, CDR2 FYEKMQ (reference sequence). There are 14 residues in the CDR3. The CDR3 sequence is CASSLWDRVVGYTF. The CDR3 DNA follows: TGTGCCAGCAGCTTATGGGACAGGGTGGTTGGCTACACCTTC.

This sequence joins TRBV19 and TRBJ1-1, with D possibly matching TRBD1 (5 bases). The CDR3 covers 14 residues. The V gene's germline CDR1 is LNHDA and CDR2 SQIVND (reference sequence). Trimming removed 6 bases from V and 2 bases from J, with 13 bases in between. As DNA, the CDR3 is TGTGCCAGTAGCCGGGACCGACCCAACACTGAAGCTTTCTTT. It translates to CASSRDRPNTEAFF.

This chain connects TRBV18 to TRBJ1-1, with a possible D match to TRBD1 (6 bases). The ends were cut back, 4 bases at V and 0 bases at J, with 18 bases in the middle. Germline CDR1 and CDR2: KGHSH and LQKENI. This CDR3 comprises 17 residues. The CDR3 region has the DNA TGTGCCAGCTCACAGATAGAGATTGGACAGATGAACACTGAAGCTTTCTTT. This encodes CASSQIEIGQMNTEAFF.